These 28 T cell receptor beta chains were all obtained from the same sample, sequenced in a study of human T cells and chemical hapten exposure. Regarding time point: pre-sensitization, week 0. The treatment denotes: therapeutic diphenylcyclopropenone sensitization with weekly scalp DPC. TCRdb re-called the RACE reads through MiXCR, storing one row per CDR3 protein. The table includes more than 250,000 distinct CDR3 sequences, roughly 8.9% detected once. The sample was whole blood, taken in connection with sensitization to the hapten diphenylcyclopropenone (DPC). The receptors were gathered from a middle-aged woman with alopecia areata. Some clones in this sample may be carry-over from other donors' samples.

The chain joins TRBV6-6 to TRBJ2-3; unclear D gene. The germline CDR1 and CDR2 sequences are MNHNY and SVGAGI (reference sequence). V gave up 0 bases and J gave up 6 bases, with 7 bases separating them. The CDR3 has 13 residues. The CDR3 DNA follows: TGTGCCAGCAGTTACTCGAAGGAGGATACGCAGTATTTT. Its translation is CASSYSKEDTQYF.

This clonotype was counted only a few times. The CDR3 loop reads CSAREDGAGTEAFF. CDR3 DNA: TGCAGTGCTAGAGAGGACGGGGCCGGGACTGAAGCTTTCTTT. The chain links TRBV20-1 to TRBJ1-1, with D perhaps matching TRBD1 (5 bases). The germline V gene has CDR1 DFQATT and CDR2 SNEGSKA (reference sequence). Trimming shortened V by 0 bases and J by 5 bases, and 13 bases separated the two germline ends. This CDR3 is built from 14 residues.

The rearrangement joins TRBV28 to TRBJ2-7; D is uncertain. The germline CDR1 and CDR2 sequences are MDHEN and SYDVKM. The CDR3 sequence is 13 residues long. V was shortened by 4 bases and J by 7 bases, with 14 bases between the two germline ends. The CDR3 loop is CASSSRGLLEQYF. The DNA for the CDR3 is TGTGCCAGCAGTTCCCGTGGGCTATTAGAGCAGTACTTC. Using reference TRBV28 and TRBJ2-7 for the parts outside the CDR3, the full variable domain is DVKVTQSSRYLVKRTGEKVFLECVQDMDHENMFWYRQDPGLGLRLIYFSYDVKMKEKGDIPEGYSVSREKKERFSLILESASTNQTSMYLCASSSRGLLEQYFGPGTRLTVT.

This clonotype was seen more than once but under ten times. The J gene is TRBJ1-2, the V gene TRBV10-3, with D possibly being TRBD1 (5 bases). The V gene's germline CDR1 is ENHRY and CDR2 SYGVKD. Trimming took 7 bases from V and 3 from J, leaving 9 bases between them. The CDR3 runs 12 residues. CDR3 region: CAITQGDYGYTF. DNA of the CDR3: TGTGCCATCACTCAGGGCGACTATGGCTACACCTTC.

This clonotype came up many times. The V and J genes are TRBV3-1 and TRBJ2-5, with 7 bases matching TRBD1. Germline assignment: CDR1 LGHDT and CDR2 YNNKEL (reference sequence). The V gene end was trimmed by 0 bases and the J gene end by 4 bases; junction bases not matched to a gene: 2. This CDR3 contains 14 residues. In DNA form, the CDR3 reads TGTGCCAGCAGCCAAGATGCAGGGGGAGAGACCCAGTACTTC. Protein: CASSQDAGGETQYF.

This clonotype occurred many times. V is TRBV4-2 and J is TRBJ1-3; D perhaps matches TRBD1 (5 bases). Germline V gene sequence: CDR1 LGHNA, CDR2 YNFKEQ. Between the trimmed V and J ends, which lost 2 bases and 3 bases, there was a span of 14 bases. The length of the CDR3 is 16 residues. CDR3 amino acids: CASSQSFQGGGNTIYF. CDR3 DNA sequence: TGTGCCAGCAGCCAATCTTTCCAGGGAGGTGGAAACACCATATATTTT.

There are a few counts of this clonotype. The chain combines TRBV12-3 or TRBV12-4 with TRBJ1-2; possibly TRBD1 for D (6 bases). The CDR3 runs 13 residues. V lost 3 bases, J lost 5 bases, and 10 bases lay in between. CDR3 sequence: CASSFRGGYGYTF. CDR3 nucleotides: TGTGCCAGCAGTTTTAGAGGGGGATATGGCTACACCTTC.

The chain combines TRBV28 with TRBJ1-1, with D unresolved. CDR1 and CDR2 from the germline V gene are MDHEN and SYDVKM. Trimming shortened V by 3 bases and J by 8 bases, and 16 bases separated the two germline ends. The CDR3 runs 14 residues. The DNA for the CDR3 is TGTGCCAGCAGTTTTATTCGTCCCCCAACGGAAGCTTTCTTT. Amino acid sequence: CASSFIRPPTEAFF.

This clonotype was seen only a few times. In nucleotides, the CDR3 is TGTGCCAGCAGCTTATCTAGCGCTAACGGGGCCAACGTCCTGACTTTC. It specifies CASSLSSANGANVLTF. V and J are TRBV11-3 and TRBJ2-6, with D perhaps matching TRBD2 (6 bases). The length of the CDR3 is 16 residues. The V end lost 2 bases, the J end lost 4 bases, and 12 bases lay between the germline ends. Germline values: CDR1 SGHNT, CDR2 YENEEA.

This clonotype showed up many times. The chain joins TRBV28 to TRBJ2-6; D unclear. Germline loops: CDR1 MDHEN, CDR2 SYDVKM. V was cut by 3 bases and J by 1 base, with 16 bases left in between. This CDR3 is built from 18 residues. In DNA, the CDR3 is TGTGCCAGCAGTTTGAGTTTAGGTTCAAGTTCTGGGGCCAACGTCCTGACTTTC. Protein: CASSLSLGSSSGANVLTF.

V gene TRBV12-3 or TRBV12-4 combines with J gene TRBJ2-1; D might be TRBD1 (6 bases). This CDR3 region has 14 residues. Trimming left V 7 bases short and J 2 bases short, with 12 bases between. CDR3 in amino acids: CASTFGTTYNEQFF. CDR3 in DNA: TGTGCCAGCACCTTCGGGACAACCTACAATGAGCAGTTCTTC.

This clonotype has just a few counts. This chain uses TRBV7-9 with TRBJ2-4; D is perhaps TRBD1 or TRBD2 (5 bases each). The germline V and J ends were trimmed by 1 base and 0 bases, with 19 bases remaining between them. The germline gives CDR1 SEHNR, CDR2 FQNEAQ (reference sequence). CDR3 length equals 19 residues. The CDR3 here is CASSLGDRGQTLAKNIQYF. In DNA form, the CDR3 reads TGTGCCAGCAGCTTAGGGGACCGGGGCCAAACACTAGCCAAAAACATTCAGTACTTC. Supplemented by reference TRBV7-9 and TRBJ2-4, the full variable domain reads DTGVSQNPRHKITKRGQNVTFRCDPISEHNRLYWYRQTLGQGPEFLTYFQNEAQLEKSRLLSDRFSAERPKGSFSTLEIQRTEQGDSAMYLCASSLGDRGQTLAKNIQYFGAGTRLSVL.

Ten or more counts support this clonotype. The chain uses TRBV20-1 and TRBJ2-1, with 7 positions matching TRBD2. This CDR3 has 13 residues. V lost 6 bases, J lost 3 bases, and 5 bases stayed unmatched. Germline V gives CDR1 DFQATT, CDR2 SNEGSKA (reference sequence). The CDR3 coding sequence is TGCAGTGCCGCTCTAGCGGACTACAATGAGCAGTTCTTC. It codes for CSAALADYNEQFF.

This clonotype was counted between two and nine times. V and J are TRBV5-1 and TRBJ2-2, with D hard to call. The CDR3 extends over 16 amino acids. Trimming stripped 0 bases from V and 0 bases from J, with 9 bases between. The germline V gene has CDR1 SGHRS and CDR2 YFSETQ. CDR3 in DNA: TGCGCCAGCAGCTTGGACCCAGCCTCGAACACCGGGGAGCTGTTTTTT. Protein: CASSLDPASNTGELFF.

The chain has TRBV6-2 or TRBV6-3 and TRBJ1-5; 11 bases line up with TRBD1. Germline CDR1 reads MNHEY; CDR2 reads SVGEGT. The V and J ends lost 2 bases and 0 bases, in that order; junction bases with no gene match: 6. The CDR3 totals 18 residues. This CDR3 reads CASSYTGQGVDSNQPQHF. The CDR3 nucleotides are TGTGCCAGCAGTTACACGGGACAGGGGGTCGATAGCAATCAGCCCCAGCATTTT.

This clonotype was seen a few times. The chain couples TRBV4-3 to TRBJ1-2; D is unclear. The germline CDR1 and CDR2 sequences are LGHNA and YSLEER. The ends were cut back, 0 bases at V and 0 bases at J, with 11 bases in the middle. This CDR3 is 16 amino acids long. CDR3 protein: CASSQDVATANYGYTF. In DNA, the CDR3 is TGCGCCAGCAGCCAAGATGTAGCTACGGCTAACTATGGCTACACCTTC.

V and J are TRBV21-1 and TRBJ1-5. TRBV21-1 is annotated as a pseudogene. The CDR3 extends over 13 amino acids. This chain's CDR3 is CASSKEGSQPQHF. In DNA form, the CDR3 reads TGTGCCAGCAGCAAAGAGGGCTCCCAGCCCCAGCATTTT.

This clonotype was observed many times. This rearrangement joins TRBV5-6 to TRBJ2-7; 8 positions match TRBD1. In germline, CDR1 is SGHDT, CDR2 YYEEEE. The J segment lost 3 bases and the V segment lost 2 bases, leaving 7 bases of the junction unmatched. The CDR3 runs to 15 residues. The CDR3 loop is CASSFSTDRGYEQYF. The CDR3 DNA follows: TGTGCCAGCAGCTTTAGTACCGACAGGGGCTACGAGCAGTACTTC.

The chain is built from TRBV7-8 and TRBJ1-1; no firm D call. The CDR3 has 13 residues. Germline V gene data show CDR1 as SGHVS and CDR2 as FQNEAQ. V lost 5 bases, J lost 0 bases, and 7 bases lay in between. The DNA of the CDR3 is TGTGCCAGCAGCGCCTCTCTGAACACTGAAGCTTTCTTT. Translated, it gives CASSASLNTEAFF.

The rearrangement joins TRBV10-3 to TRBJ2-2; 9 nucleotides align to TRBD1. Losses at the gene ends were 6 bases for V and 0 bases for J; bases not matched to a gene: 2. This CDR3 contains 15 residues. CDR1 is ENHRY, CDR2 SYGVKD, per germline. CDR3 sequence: CAIRRDRANTGELFF. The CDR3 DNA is TGTGCCATCAGGAGGGACAGGGCGAACACCGGGGAGCTGTTTTTT.

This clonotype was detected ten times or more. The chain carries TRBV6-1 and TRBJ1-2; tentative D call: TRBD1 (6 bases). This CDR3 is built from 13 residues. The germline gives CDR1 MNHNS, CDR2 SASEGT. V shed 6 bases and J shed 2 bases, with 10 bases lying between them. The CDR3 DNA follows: TGTGCCAGCAGCGAGACAGGCAACTATGGCTACACCTTC. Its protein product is CASSETGNYGYTF.

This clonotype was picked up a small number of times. Here the CDR3 DNA reads TGCAGTGCGCCACTCCCTAGCGTTCCCTACAATGAGCAGTTCTTC. Residues: CSAPLPSVPYNEQFF. The rearrangement uses TRBV20-1 and TRBJ2-1, with a weak D call TRBD2 (6 bases). The germline V and J ends were trimmed by 6 bases and 2 bases, with 17 bases remaining between them. Looked up from germline, CDR1 is DFQATT and CDR2 is SNEGSKA (reference sequence). The CDR3 spans 15 residues.

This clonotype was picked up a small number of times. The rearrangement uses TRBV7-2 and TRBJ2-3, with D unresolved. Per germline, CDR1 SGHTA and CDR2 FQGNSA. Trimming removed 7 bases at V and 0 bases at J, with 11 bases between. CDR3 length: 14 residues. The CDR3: CASTPLTSTDTQYF. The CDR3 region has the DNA TGTGCCAGCACCCCCCTAACGAGCACAGATACGCAGTATTTT.

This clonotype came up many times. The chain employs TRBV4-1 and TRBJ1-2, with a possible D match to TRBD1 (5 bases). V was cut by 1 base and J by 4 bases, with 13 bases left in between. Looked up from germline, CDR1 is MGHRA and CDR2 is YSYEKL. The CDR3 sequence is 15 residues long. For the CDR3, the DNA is TGCGCCAGCAGCCAAGCAGGGAGTGTTACCTATGGCTACACCTTC. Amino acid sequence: CASSQAGSVTYGYTF.

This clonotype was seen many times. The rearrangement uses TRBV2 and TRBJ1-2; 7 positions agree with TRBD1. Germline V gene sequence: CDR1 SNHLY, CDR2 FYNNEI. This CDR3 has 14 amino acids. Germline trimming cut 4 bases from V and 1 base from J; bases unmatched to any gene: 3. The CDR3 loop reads CASSGDSFNYGYTF. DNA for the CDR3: TGTGCCAGCAGTGGGGACAGCTTTAACTATGGCTACACCTTC.

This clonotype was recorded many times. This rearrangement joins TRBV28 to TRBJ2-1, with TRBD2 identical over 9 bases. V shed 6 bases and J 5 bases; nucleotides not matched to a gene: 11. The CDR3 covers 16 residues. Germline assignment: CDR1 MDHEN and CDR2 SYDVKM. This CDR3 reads CASRGNSGRFHNEQFF. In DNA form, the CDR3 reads TGTGCCAGCAGGGGAAATAGCGGGAGATTCCACAATGAGCAGTTCTTC.

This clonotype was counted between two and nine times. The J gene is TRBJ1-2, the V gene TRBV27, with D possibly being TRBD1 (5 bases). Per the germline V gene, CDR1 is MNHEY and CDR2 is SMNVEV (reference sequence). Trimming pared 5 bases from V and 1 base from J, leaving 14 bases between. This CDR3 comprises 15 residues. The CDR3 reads CASSPLGHDNYGYTF. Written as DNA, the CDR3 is TGTGCCAGCAGTCCCCTAGGACATGATAACTATGGCTACACCTTC.

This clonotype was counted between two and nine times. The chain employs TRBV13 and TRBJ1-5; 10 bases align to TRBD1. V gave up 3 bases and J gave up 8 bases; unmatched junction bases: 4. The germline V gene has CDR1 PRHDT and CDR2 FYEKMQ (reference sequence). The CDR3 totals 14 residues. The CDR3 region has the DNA TGTGCCAGCAGCTTGGGACAGGGGATGGAGCCCCAGCATTTT. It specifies CASSLGQGMEPQHF.